A single sample is the source of the 3 T cell receptor beta chains below, sequenced in a study of T-cell reconstitution after alpha-beta-depleted transplantation in children. Preparation of the TCRbeta library involved a method that used unique molecular identifiers. Each CDR3 protein is one row after TCRdb ran MiXCR on the PCR reads. The sample carries about 400,000 distinct CDR3 sequences, approximately 20% recorded once. Sequencing used PBMCs from the stem cell graft donor, obtained from the stem cell graft. These TCRs come from a human donor who donated a stem cell graft to a child with acute myeloid leukemia.

In its sample, this clonotype was seen a few times. V gene TRBV28 combines with J gene TRBJ2-7; TRBD1 matches 7 bases. V shed 4 bases and J 6 bases; nucleotides not matched to a gene: 3. This CDR3 spans 12 amino acids. Per the germline V gene, CDR1 is MDHEN and CDR2 is SYDVKM. The CDR3, as DNA: TGTGCCAGCAGTTCAAACAGGGGCGAGCAGTACTTC. The encoded protein is CASSSNRGEQYF.

At least ten counts were recorded for this clonotype. The chain has TRBV20-1 and TRBJ2-2, with TRBD1 as a possible D gene (6 bases). Trimming removed 3 bases at V and 0 bases at J, with 8 bases between. There are 14 residues in the CDR3. Per the germline V gene, CDR1 is DFQATT and CDR2 is SNEGSKA (reference sequence). The CDR3 DNA follows: TGCAGTGCTAGTAGACAGGCGAACACCGGGGAGCTGTTTTTT. This codes for CSASRQANTGELFF.

This clonotype was detected ten times or more. The chain carries TRBV20-1 and TRBJ2-5, with 10 nucleotides matching TRBD1. The CDR3 covers 16 residues. J gave up 5 bases and V 0 bases, and 9 bases lay outside the gene matches. CDR1 DFQATT and CDR2 SNEGSKA come from the germline V gene (reference sequence). The CDR3 region has the DNA TGCAGTGCTAGAGACGGAGGACAGGGGGTTGGGGAGACCCAGTACTTC. Translation gives CSARDGGQGVGETQYF.